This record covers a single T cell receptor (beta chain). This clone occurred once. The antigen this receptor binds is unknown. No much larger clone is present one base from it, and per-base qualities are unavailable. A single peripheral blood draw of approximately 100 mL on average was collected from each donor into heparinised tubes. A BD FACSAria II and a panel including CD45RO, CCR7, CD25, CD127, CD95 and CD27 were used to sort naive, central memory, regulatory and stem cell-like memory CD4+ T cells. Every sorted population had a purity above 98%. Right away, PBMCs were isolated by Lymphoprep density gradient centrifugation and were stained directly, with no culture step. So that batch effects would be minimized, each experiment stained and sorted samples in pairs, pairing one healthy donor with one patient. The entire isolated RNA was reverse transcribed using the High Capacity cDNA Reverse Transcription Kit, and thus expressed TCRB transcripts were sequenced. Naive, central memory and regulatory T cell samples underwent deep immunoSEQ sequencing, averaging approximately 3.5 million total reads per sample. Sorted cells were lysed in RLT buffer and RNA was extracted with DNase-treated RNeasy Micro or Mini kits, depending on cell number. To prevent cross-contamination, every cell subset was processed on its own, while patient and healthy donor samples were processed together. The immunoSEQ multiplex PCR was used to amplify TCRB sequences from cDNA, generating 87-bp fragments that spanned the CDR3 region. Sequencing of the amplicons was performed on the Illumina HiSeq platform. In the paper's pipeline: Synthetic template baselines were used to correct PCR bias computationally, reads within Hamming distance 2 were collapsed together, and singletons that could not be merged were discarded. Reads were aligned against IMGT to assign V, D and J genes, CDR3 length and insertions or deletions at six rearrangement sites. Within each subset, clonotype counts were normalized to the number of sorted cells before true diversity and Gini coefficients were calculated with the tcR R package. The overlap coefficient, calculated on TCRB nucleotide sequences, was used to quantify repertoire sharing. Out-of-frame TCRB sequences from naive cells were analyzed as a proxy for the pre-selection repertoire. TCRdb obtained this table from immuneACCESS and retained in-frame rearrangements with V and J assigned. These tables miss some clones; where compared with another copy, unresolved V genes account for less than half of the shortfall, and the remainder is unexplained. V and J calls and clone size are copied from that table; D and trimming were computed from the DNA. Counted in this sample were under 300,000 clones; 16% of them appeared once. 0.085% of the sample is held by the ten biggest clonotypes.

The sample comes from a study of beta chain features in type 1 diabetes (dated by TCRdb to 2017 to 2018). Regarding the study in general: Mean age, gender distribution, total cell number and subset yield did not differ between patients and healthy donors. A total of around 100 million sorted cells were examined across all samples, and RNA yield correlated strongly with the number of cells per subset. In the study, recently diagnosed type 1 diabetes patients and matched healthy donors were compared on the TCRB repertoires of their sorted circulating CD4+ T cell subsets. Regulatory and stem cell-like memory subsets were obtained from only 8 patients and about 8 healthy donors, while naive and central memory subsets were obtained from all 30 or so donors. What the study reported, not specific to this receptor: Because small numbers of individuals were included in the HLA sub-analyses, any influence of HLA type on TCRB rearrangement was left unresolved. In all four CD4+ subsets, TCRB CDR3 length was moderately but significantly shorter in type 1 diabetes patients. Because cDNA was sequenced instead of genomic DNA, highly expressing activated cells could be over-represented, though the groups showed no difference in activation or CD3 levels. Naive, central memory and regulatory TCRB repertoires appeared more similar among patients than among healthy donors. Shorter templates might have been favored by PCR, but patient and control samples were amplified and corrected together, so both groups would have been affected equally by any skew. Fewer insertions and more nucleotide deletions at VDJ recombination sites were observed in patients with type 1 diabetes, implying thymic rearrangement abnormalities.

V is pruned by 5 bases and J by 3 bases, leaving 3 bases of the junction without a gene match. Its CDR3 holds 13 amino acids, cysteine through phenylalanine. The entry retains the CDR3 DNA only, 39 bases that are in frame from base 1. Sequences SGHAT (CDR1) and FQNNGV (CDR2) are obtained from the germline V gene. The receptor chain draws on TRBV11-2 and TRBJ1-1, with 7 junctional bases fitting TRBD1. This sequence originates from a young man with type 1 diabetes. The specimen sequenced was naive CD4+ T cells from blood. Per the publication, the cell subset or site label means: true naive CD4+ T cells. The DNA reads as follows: TGTGCCAGCAGCCCAGACAGGGACACTGAAGCTTTCTTT. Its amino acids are CASSPDRDTEAFF. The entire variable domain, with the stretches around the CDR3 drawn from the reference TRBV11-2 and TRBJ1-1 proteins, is EAGVAQSPRYKIIEKRQSVAFWCNPISGHATLYWYQQILGQGPKLLIQFQNNGVVDDSQLPKDRFSAERLKGVDSTLKIQPAKLEDSAVYLCASSPDRDTEAFFGQGTRLTVV.